This T cell receptor (beta chain) was captured by sequencing in a study of blood T cell repertoires in COVID-19. Study background: The origin of the acute and convalescent COVID-19 samples was the United States, Italy and Spain. Sources were T cells, B-cell-depleted T cells, or PBMCs; the material itself was cDNA or gDNA.

The repertoire was sequenced with immunoSEQ multiplex PCR; TCRdb's copy has only in-frame clones and lacks some. The sample lists tens of thousands of clones, around 87% seen once, with 13% in the top ten. Germline CDR1 is MDHEN and CDR2 is SYDVKM. The CDR3 extends over 13 amino acids. Trimming took 3 bases from V and 3 from J, leaving 8 bases between them. The clonotype was recovered from a human donor in a cohort sampled during active COVID-19. The donor label of this sample is uncertain. The material sequenced was peripheral blood. V usage is TRBV28 and J usage is TRBJ1-1; D not resolved. The DNA for the CDR3 is TGTGCCAGCAGTTTCGTCGGGTACACTGAAGCTTTCTTT. Translated, it gives CASSFVGYTEAFF. Looking up the rest from reference TRBV28 and TRBJ1-1 gives the full variable domain: DVKVTQSSRYLVKRTGEKVFLECVQDMDHENMFWYRQDPGLGLRLIYFSYDVKMKEKGDIPEGYSVSREKKERFSLILESASTNQTSMYLCASSFVGYTEAFFGQGTRLTVV.